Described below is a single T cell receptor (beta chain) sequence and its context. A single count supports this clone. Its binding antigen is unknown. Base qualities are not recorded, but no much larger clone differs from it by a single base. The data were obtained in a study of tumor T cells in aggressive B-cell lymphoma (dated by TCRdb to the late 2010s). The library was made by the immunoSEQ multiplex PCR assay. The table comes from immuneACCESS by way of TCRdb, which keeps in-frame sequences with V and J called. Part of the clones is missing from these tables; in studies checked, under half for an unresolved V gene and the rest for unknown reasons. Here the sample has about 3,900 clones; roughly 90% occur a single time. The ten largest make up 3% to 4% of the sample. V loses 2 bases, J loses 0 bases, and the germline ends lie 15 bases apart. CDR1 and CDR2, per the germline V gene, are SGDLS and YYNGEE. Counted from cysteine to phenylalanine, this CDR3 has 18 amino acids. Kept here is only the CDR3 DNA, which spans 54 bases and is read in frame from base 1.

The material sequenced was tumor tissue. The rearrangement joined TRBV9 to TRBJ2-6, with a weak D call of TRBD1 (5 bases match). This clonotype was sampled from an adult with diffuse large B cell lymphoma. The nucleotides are TGTGCCAGCAGCGTGGGGCACTCCACCAGCTCTGGGGCCAACGTCCTGACTTTC. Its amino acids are CASSVGHSTSSGANVLTF.